Below, one T cell receptor beta chain is given with its context. Its antigen is still unknown. With a J-beta primer mix and a sample-barcoded 5' primer, a second PCR ran about 7 to 12 cycles. TCRdb called the 5' RACE reads again in MiXCR, with one record for every CDR3 protein. Here the sample spans about 1.4 million distinct CDR3 sequences, around 59% being singletons. The V gene's germline CDR1 is DFQATT and CDR2 SNEGSKA (reference sequence). Trimming took off 5 bases at V and 6 bases at J, with 14 bases between the two ends. CDR3 length equals 13 residues. This entry is derived from a study of blood T cells in healthy people across ages. Regarding the study as a whole: Both higher diversity and more naive CD4+ cells marked long-lived donors when set against aged donors. Estimated diversity that came from one million T cells was considered an underestimate.

The V and J genes are TRBV20-1 and TRBJ2-1, with D uncertain. This TCR was recovered from a man aged 18 to 35 in good health. Sequenced input: blood. The CDR3: CSALSGYFNEQFF. CDR3 sequence (DNA): TGCAGTGCTCTTTCGGGCTACTTCAATGAGCAGTTCTTC.